These 29 T cell receptor beta chains were sequenced from one sample in a study of blood T cell repertoires in COVID-19. The table came from immunoSEQ multiplex PCR; TCRdb's copy has only in-frame clones and leaves some out. Here the sample spans fewer than 200,000 clones, approximately 81% being singletons. Sequencing was performed on peripheral blood. Receptors originate from a human donor with acute or convalescent COVID-19. The donor label of this sample is uncertain.

This chain joins TRBV15 and TRBJ1-1; D possibly corresponds to TRBD1 (6 bases). Between the trimmed V and J ends, which lost 5 bases and 0 bases, there was a span of 10 bases. Germline V lookup: CDR1 LNHNV, CDR2 YYDKDF (reference sequence). The CDR3 is made up of 14 amino acids. The CDR3 here is CATSVQGLNTEAFF. CDR3 in DNA: TGTGCCACCAGCGTGCAGGGGTTGAACACTGAAGCTTTCTTT.

This chain uses TRBV2 with TRBJ2-2, with 11 nucleotides matching TRBD2. This CDR3 has 16 residues. V was pared by 10 bases and J by 2 bases, with 9 bases of the junction left unmatched. Germline CDR1 is SNHLY and CDR2 is FYNNEI. CDR3 DNA sequence: TGTGCCAAGAGGGCTAGCGGGGGGCCTAACACCGGGGAGCTGTTTTTT. It yields the protein CAKRASGGPNTGELFF.

The rearrangement joins TRBV7-6 to TRBJ1-2; 8 bases line up with TRBD1. The CDR3 is made up of 14 amino acids. V shed 4 bases and J 2 bases; nucleotides not matched to a gene: 3. Germline V gene data show CDR1 as SGHVS and CDR2 as FNYEAQ. As DNA, the CDR3 is TGTGCCAGCAGCTCCGGACAGGGAAACTATGGCTACACCTTC. This gives the protein CASSSGQGNYGYTF.

This clone was detected only once. V usage is TRBV5-4 and J usage is TRBJ1-2, with D perhaps TRBD1 (6 bases). V shed 4 bases and J shed 2 bases, with 9 bases lying between them. Germline V gives CDR1 SGHNT, CDR2 YYREEE (reference sequence). This CDR3 has 13 amino acids. This CDR3 reads CASSPGQNYGYTF. In nucleotides, the CDR3 is TGTGCCAGCAGCCCAGGACAGAACTATGGCTACACCTTC.

The chain combines TRBV7-3 with TRBJ2-2; D perhaps matches TRBD2 (5 bases). V lost 3 bases to trimming and J lost 7 bases, with 12 bases between them. Germline assignment: CDR1 SGHTA and CDR2 FQGTGA. CDR3 length: 14 amino acids. The CDR3 sequence: CASSLGSLGGELFF. CDR3 sequence (DNA): TGTGCCAGCAGCTTGGGGAGCTTGGGCGGGGAGCTGTTTTTT. Using reference TRBV7-3 and TRBJ2-2 for the parts outside the CDR3, the full variable domain is GAGVSQTPSNKVTEKGKYVELRCDPISGHTALYWYRQSLGQGPEFLIYFQGTGAADDSGLPNDRFFAVRPEGSVSTLKIQRTERGDSAVYLCASSLGSLGGELFFGEGSRLTVL.

The rearrangement uses TRBV6-5 and TRBJ1-1; tentative D call: TRBD1 (6 bases). Germline V gene lookup returns CDR1 MNHEY and CDR2 SVGAGI. Trimming shortened V by 7 bases and J by 1 base, and 16 bases separated the two germline ends. This CDR3 has 15 amino acids. CDR3 amino acids: CASTPWNRANTEAFF. The CDR3 nucleotides are TGTGCCAGCACCCCGTGGAACAGGGCGAACACTGAAGCTTTCTTT.

The CDR3 sequence is CASSESHDRGNQPQHF. CDR3 nucleotide sequence: TGCGCCAGCAGTGAGTCCCACGACAGGGGTAATCAGCCCCAGCATTTT. The chain is built from TRBV10-1 and TRBJ1-5, with TRBD1 identical over 8 bases. Trimming took 0 bases from V and 4 from J; bases not matched to a gene: 5. This CDR3 region has 16 residues. The germline V gene encodes CDR1 WNHNN and CDR2 SYGVQD (reference sequence).

This chain links TRBV3-1 (or the pseudogene TRBV3-2) with TRBJ1-2; D remains ambiguous. The CDR3 is 12 amino acids. Trimming stripped 4 bases from V and 7 bases from J, with 10 bases between. Germline lookup yields CDR1 LGHDT and CDR2 YNNKEL (reference sequence). CDR3 DNA: TGTGCCAGCAGCCTAGCCCGGGGTGGCTACACCTTC. Protein product: CASSLARGGYTF.

The rearrangement joins TRBV11-1 to TRBJ1-5; D is unclear. Germline-derived CDR1 and CDR2 are SGHAT and FQDESV (reference sequence). This CDR3 spans 12 amino acids. CDR3 nucleotide sequence: TGTGTCCTACCTTATAGCAATCAGCCCCAGCATTTT. This gives the protein CVLPYSNQPQHF.

The V call is TRBV20-1, the J call TRBJ1-4; TRBD1 matches at 7 bases. This CDR3 contains 14 residues. V was clipped by 3 bases and J by 4 bases; unmatched bases: 5. In germline, CDR1 is DFQATT, CDR2 SNEGSKA (reference sequence). CDR3 loop: CSASDGTVNEKLFF. The CDR3 DNA reads as TGCAGTGCTAGTGATGGGACAGTTAATGAAAAACTGTTTTTT.

This clone was seen a handful of times. The rearrangement links TRBV27 to TRBJ1-5; 9 bases agree with TRBD1. V dropped 5 bases and J dropped 7; count of bases not matched to a gene: 15. The CDR3 extends over 17 amino acids. Germline CDR1 and CDR2: MNHEY and SMNVEV (reference sequence). CDR3 nucleotide sequence: TGTGCCAGCAGTCCTTTAACGGGACAGGGCTTGCGGCAGCCCCAGCATTTT. Translated, it gives CASSPLTGQGLRQPQHF.

The rearrangement uses TRBV6-6 and TRBJ1-6; 10 bases line up with TRBD1. Germline assignment: CDR1 MNHNY and CDR2 SVGAGI (reference sequence). V shed 5 bases and J 5 bases; nucleotides not matched to a gene: 12. The CDR3 spans 18 residues. The CDR3 DNA sequence: TGTGCCAGCAGTCCGATACTGCCGGGACAGGGGCATAATTCACCCCTCCACTTT. Amino acid sequence: CASSPILPGQGHNSPLHF.

V and J are TRBV27 and TRBJ2-7; possible D gene TRBD1, 6 bases. CDR1 MNHEY and CDR2 SMNVEV come from the germline V gene (reference sequence). The germline V and J ends were trimmed by 1 base and 3 bases, with 10 bases remaining between them. The CDR3 is made up of 14 amino acids. CDR3 DNA: TGTGCCAGCAGTTTATACGCAGGGGACTACGAGCAGTACTTC. Residues: CASSLYAGDYEQYF.

The chain recombines TRBV30 with TRBJ1-1; D is possibly TRBD1 (6 bases). V dropped 3 bases and J dropped 1 base, with 12 bases sitting between them. The CDR3 loop spans 14 amino acids. The germline V gene has CDR1 GTSNPN and CDR2 SVGIG (reference sequence). CDR3 loop: CAWRSTGQNTEAFF. CDR3 coding DNA: TGTGCCTGGAGGTCAACAGGGCAGAACACTGAAGCTTTCTTT. Complete variable domain (other parts from reference TRBV30 and TRBJ1-1): SQTIHQWPATLVQPVGSPLSLECTVEGTSNPNLYWYRQAAGRGLQLLFYSVGIGQISSEVPQNLSASRPQDRQFILSSKKLLLSDSGFYLCAWRSTGQNTEAFFGQGTRLTVV.

The V gene is TRBV10-2, the J gene TRBJ1-2, with D unclear. Germline loops: CDR1 WSHSY, CDR2 SAAADI. The CDR3 loop spans 11 amino acids. V lost 7 bases and J 0 bases, leaving 3 bases between the germline ends. The CDR3 DNA reads as TGCGCCAGCAATACTAACTATGGCTACACCTTC. It translates to CASNTNYGYTF.

The V gene is TRBV19, the J gene TRBJ1-1; a possible D gene is TRBD1 (5 bases). V shed 2 bases and J shed 1 base, with 14 bases lying between them. This CDR3 has 16 residues. Germline V gene lookup returns CDR1 LNHDA and CDR2 SQIVND (reference sequence). CDR3 amino acids: CASSIRQGRANTEAFF. The CDR3 DNA reads as TGTGCCAGTAGTATAAGGCAGGGTAGGGCGAACACTGAAGCTTTCTTT.

This clone was found once. The V gene is TRBV30, the J gene TRBJ1-5; D call uncertain. The CDR3 is made up of 14 amino acids. V dropped 3 bases and J dropped 7 bases, with 16 bases sitting between them. The germline CDR1 and CDR2 sequences are GTSNPN and SVGIG (reference sequence). The CDR3 region has the DNA TGTGCCTGGAGCCCGGGAGGATGGGGACAGCCCCAGCATTTT. Residues: CAWSPGGWGQPQHF. Full variable domain (outside the CDR3, taken from reference TRBV30 and TRBJ1-5): SQTIHQWPATLVQPVGSPLSLECTVEGTSNPNLYWYRQAAGRGLQLLFYSVGIGQISSEVPQNLSASRPQDRQFILSSKKLLLSDSGFYLCAWSPGGWGQPQHFGDGTRLSIL.

The gene calls are TRBV28 and TRBJ1-1; D not resolved. CDR1 is MDHEN, CDR2 SYDVKM, per germline. There are 12 residues in the CDR3. Trimming took off 4 bases at V and 5 bases at J, with 8 bases between the two ends. The DNA for the CDR3 is TGTGCCAGCAGTTCGTCGAGGACTGAAGCTTTCTTT. This gives the protein CASSSSRTEAFF. Full variable domain (rest looked up from reference TRBV28 and TRBJ1-1): DVKVTQSSRYLVKRTGEKVFLECVQDMDHENMFWYRQDPGLGLRLIYFSYDVKMKEKGDIPEGYSVSREKKERFSLILESASTNQTSMYLCASSSSRTEAFFGQGTRLTVV.

The chain employs TRBV27 and TRBJ1-4, with a tentative D call TRBD1 (5 bases). There are 13 residues in the CDR3. Germline-derived CDR1 and CDR2 are MNHEY and SMNVEV (reference sequence). Deletions cut 7 bases from V and 3 bases from J, with 9 bases between. As DNA, the CDR3 is TGTGCCAGCAAAAGGGGTCCTAATGAAAAACTGTTTTTT. Translating gives CASKRGPNEKLFF. Complete variable domain (other parts from reference TRBV27 and TRBJ1-4): EAQVTQNPRYLITVTGKKLTVTCSQNMNHEYMSWYRQDPGLGLRQIYYSMNVEVTDKGDVPEGYKVSRKEKRNFPLILESPSPNQTSLYFCASKRGPNEKLFFGSGTQLSVL.

The rearrangement links TRBV9 to TRBJ1-1; D call uncertain. The CDR3 has 14 residues. V was cut by 0 bases and J by 2 bases, with 8 bases left in between. Germline V gene data show CDR1 as SGDLS and CDR2 as YYNGEE. The CDR3 spells CASSVGHRNTEAFF. CDR3 in DNA: TGTGCCAGCAGCGTAGGACATCGAAACACTGAAGCTTTCTTT.

The V gene is TRBV11-3, the J gene TRBJ1-2, with a weak D call TRBD1 (6 bases). The CDR3 is 16 residues long. Germline V lookup: CDR1 SGHNT, CDR2 YENEEA. Trimming removed 5 bases from V and 6 bases from J, with 22 bases in between. The CDR3 DNA reads TGTGCCAGCAGCGTTACAGGGTTTGGAAAGAAAGATGGCTACACCTTC. This translates into CASSVTGFGKKDGYTF.

This clone was found a few times. This chain links TRBV30 with TRBJ1-6, with 9 bases identical to TRBD1. Germline values: CDR1 GTSNPN, CDR2 SVGIG (reference sequence). J gave up 4 bases and V 5 bases, and 12 bases lay outside the gene matches. The CDR3 has 17 amino acids. The CDR3 nucleotides are TGTGCCTGGGTCCCGGGACAGGGAGGGTTATATAATTCACCCCTCCACTTT. This gives the protein CAWVPGQGGLYNSPLHF.

This clone was found once. The chain carries TRBV6-6 and TRBJ2-7, with D perhaps TRBD2 (5 bases). Germline lookup yields CDR1 MNHNY and CDR2 SVGAGI (reference sequence). V lost 2 bases and J lost 7, with 12 bases in between. The CDR3 sequence is 13 residues long. CDR3 in DNA: TGTGCCAGCAGTTACACTAGGCTACCGGAGCAGTACTTC. It codes for CASSYTRLPEQYF.

The J gene is TRBJ1-5, the V gene TRBV7-8; D possibly corresponds to TRBD1 (6 bases). Germline lookup yields CDR1 SGHVS and CDR2 FQNEAQ. Trimming took off 6 bases at V and 7 bases at J, with 19 bases between the two ends. The CDR3 loop spans 15 amino acids. CDR3 DNA sequence: TGTGCCAGCAGTCCAATACAGGGTTGGGGACAGCCCCAGCATTTT. Translation gives CASSPIQGWGQPQHF.

The chain has TRBV10-2 and TRBJ2-1; TRBD1 aligns across 7 bases. CDR3 size: 14 residues. Germline values: CDR1 WSHSY, CDR2 SAAADI. V was clipped by 4 bases and J by 4 bases; unmatched bases: 4. Here the CDR3 reads CASSVPGGYNEQFF. In nucleotides, the CDR3 is TGCGCCAGCAGTGTTCCAGGGGGATACAATGAGCAGTTCTTC.

This clone was picked up a small number of times. The chain combines TRBV14 with TRBJ1-1; no firm D call. The germline V gene encodes CDR1 SGHDN and CDR2 FVKESK. V was cut by 1 base and J by 2 bases, with 8 bases left in between. CDR3 length: 14 residues. The CDR3 here is CASSQGWTNTEAFF. CDR3 sequence (DNA): TGTGCCAGCAGCCAAGGATGGACTAACACTGAAGCTTTCTTT.

The chain carries TRBV9 and TRBJ2-6; D is uncertain. V was shortened by 3 bases and J by 1 base, with 14 bases between the two germline ends. CDR1 and CDR2 (germline): SGDLS, YYNGEE. CDR3 size: 17 residues. CDR3 in DNA: TGTGCCAGCAGCGATTGGGCAGTCTCATCTGGGGCCAACGTCCTGACTTTC. Its translation is CASSDWAVSSGANVLTF. Full variable domain (missing parts from reference TRBV9 and TRBJ2-6): DSGVTQTPKHLITATGQRVTLRCSPRSGDLSVYWYQQSLDQGLQFLIQYYNGEERAKGNILERFSAQQFPDLHSELNLSSLELGDSALYFCASSDWAVSSGANVLTFGAGSRLTVL.

The chain recombines TRBV19 with TRBJ2-5, with 7 bases lining up with TRBD1. V was pared by 2 bases and J by 5 bases, with 8 bases of the junction left unmatched. CDR3 length equals 15 residues. Germline CDR1 and CDR2: LNHDA and SQIVND (reference sequence). CDR3: CASSIMDRHGETQYF. CDR3 nucleotides: TGTGCCAGTAGTATAATGGACAGGCACGGCGAGACCCAGTACTTC.

The chain couples TRBV19 to TRBJ1-5; D unclear. The V gene lost 7 bases and the J gene lost 2 bases, with 12 bases spanning the gap. This CDR3 comprises 14 residues. The germline CDR1 and CDR2 sequences are LNHDA and SQIVND (reference sequence). DNA of the CDR3: TGTGCCAGTAAAAATGAGGTTGGCAATCAGCCCCAGCATTTT. Translation: CASKNEVGNQPQHF.